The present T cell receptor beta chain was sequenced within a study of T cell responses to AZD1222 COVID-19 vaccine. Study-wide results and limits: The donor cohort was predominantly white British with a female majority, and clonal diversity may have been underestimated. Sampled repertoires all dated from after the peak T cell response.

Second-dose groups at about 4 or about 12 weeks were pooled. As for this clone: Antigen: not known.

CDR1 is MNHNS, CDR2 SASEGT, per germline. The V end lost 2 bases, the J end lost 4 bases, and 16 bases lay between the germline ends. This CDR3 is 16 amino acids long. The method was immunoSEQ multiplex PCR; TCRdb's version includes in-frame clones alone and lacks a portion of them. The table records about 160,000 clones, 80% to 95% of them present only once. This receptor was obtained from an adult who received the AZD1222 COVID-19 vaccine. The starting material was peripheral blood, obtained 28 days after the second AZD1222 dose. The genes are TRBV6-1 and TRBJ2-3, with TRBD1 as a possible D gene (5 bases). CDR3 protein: CASSEPRAATADTQYF. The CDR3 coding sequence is TGTGCCAGCAGTGAACCCAGGGCCGCGACGGCAGATACGCAGTATTTT.